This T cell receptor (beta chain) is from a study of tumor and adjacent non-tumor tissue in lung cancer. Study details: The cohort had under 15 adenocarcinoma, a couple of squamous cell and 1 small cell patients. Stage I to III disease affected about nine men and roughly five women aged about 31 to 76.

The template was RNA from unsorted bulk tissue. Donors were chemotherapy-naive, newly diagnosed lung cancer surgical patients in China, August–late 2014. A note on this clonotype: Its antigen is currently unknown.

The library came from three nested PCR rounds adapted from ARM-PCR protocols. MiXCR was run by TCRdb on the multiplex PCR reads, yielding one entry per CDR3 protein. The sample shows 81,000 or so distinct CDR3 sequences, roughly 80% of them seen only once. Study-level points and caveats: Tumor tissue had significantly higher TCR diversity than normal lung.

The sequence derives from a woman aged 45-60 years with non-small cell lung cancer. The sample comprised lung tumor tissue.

The CDR3 protein is CASSQDREQTYEQYF. Here the CDR3 DNA reads TGCGCCAGCAGCCAAGACAGAGAACAGACCTACGAGCAGTACTTC. V usage is TRBV4-1 and J usage is TRBJ2-7; D gene ambiguous. CDR3 length: 15 amino acids. Germline V gene sequence: CDR1 MGHRA, CDR2 YSYEKL. V lost 0 bases and J lost 2, with 11 bases in between.